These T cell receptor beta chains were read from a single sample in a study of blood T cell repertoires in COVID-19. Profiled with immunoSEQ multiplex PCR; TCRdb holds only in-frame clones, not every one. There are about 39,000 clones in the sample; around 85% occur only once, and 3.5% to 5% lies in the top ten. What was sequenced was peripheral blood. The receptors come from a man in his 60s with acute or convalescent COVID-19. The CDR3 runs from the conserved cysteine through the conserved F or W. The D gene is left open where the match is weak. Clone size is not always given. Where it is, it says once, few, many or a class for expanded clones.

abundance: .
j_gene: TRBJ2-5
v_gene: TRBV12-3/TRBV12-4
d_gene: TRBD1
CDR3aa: CASSSRGRETQYF
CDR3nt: TGTGCCAGCAGCTCCAGGGGGCGGGAGACCCAGTACTTC

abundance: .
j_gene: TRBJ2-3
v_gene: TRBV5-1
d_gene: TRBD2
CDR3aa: CASSWGGLAGLTDTQYF
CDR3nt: TGCGCCAGCAGCTGGGGGGGACTAGCGGGCCTCACAGATACGCAGTATTTT

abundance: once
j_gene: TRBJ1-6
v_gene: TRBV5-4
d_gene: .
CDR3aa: CASSLQGSNSPLHF
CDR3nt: TGTGCCAGCAGCTTGCAGGGAAGCAATTCACCCCTCCACTTT

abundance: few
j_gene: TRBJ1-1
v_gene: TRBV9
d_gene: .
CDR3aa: CASSERSYNTEAFF
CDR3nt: TGTGCCAGCAGCGAGAGGAGCTACAACACTGAAGCTTTCTTT

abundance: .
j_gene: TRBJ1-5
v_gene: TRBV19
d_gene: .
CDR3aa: CASSIPGSNQPQHF
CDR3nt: TGTGCCAGTAGTATTCCCGGTAGCAATCAGCCCCAGCATTTT

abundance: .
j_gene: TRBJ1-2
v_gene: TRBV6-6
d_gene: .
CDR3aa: CASTQGYDGYTF
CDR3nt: TGTGCCAGCACCCAGGGATATGATGGCTACACCTTC

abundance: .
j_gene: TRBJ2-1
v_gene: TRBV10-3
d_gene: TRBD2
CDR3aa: CAISDPGLAGGGSYNEQFF
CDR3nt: TGTGCCATCAGTGATCCGGGACTAGCGGGAGGAGGATCCTACAATGAGCAGTTCTTC

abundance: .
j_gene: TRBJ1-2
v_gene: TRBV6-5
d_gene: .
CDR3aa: CASSALRGGGYTF
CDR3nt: TGTGCCAGCAGCGCCTTGAGGGGGGGAGGCTACACCTTC

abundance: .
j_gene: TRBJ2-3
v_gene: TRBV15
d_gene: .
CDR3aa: CATSRAAGKDTDTQYF
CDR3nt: TGTGCCACCAGCAGAGCGGCAGGGAAAGACACAGATACGCAGTATTTT

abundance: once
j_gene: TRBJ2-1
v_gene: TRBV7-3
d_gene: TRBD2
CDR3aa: CASSLTSSGGAPNNEQFF
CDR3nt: TGTGCCAGCAGCTTAACGTCTAGCGGGGGGGCCCCGAACAATGAGCAGTTCTTC

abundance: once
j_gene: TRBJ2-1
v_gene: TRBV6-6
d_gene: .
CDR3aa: CASSPLSYNEQFF
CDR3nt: TGTGCCAGCAGTCCTTTGTCCTACAATGAGCAGTTCTTC

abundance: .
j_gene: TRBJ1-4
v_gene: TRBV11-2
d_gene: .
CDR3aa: CASTIGVAEKLFF
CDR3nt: TGTGCCAGCACCATAGGGGTTGCTGAAAAACTGTTTTTT

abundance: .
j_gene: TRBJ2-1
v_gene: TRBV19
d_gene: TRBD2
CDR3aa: CASSSQRDANEQFF
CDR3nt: TGTGCCAGTAGTAGCCAGCGGGACGCCAATGAGCAGTTCTTC

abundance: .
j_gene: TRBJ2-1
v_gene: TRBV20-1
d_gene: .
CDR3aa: CSAAGNEQFF
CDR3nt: TGCAGTGCGGCGGGGAATGAGCAGTTCTTC

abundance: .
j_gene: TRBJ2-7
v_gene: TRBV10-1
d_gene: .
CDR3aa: CASSYIIYGGFAYEQYF
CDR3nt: TGCGCCAGCAGCTATATTATCTATGGCGGTTTTGCCTACGAGCAGTACTTC

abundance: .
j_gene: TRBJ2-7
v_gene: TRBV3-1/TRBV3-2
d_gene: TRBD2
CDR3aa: CASSRGLALSYEQYF
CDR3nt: TGTGCCAGCAGCCGAGGACTAGCGCTCTCCTACGAGCAGTACTTC

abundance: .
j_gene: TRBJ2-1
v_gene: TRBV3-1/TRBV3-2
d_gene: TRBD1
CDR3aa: CASSYPGTGINEQFF
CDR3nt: TGTGCCAGCAGCTACCCCGGGACAGGGATCAATGAGCAGTTCTTC

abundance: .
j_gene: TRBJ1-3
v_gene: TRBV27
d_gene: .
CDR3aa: CASSLRASSGNTIYF
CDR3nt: TGTGCCAGCAGTTTAAGAGCGAGCTCTGGAAACACCATATATTTT

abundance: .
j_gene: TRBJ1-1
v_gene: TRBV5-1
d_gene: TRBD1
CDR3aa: CASSEQGLMNTEAFF
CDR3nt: TGCGCCAGCAGCGAACAGGGGCTCATGAACACTGAAGCTTTCTTT

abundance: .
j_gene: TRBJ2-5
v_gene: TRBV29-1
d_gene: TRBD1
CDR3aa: CSVVGTGREETQYF
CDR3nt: TGCAGCGTTGTTGGGACAGGGAGGGAAGAGACCCAGTACTTC

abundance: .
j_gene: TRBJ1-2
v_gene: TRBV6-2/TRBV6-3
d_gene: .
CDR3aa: CASSYSSGQTLHGYTF
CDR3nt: TGTGCCAGCAGTTACTCTTCCGGACAGACTCTTCATGGCTACACCTTC

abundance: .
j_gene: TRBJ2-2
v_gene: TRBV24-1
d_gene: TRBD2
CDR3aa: CAPGGFTGELFF
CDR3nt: TGTGCCCCCGGGGGGTTCACCGGGGAGCTGTTTTTT

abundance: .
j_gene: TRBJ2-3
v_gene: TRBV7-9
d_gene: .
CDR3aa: CASSSDVASVRDTQYF
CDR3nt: TGTGCCAGCAGCTCCGACGTAGCATCGGTGAGAGATACGCAGTATTTT

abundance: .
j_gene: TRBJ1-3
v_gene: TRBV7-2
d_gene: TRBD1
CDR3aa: CASTSPDRGIFSGNTIYF
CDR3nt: TGTGCCAGCACCTCTCCGGACAGGGGTATCTTCTCTGGAAACACCATATATTTT

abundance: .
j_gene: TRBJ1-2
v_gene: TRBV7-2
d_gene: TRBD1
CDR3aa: CASTDRGLGGYTF
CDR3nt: TGTGCCAGCACCGACAGGGGGCTGGGGGGCTACACCTTC

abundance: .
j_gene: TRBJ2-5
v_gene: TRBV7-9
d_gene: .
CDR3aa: CASSFGFGLSETQYF
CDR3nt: TGTGCCAGCAGCTTCGGGTTCGGTCTTAGTGAGACCCAGTACTTC

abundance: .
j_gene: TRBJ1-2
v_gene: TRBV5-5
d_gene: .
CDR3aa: CASSLDSLYGYTF
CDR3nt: TGTGCCAGCAGCTTAGACAGCCTCTATGGCTACACCTTC

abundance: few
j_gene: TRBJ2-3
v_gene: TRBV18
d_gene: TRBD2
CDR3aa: CASSPETSGGAGTQYF
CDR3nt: TGTGCCAGCTCACCCGAGACTAGCGGGGGGGCTGGTACGCAGTATTTT

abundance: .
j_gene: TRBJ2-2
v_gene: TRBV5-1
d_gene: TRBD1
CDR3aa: CASSLEGQGAHTGELFF
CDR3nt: TGCGCCAGCAGCTTGGAGGGGCAGGGGGCGCACACCGGGGAGCTGTTTTTT

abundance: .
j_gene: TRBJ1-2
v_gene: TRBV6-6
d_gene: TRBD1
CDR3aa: CASTTDRGKDYGYTF
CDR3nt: TGTGCCAGCACTACCGACAGGGGGAAGGACTATGGCTACACCTTC

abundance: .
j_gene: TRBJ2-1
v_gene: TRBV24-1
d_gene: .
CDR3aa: CATSDTSTYNEQFF
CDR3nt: TGTGCCACCAGTGATACTAGTACTTACAATGAGCAGTTCTTC

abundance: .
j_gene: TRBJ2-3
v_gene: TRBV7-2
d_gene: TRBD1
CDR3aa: CASRPPGTGSGTQYF
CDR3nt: TGTGCCAGCAGACCACCCGGGACAGGGTCTGGTACGCAGTATTTT

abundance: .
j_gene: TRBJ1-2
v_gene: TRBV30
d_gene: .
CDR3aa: CAWTYRASNYGYTF
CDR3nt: TGTGCCTGGACCTACAGGGCTTCTAACTATGGCTACACCTTC

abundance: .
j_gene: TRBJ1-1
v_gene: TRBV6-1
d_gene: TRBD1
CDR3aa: CASSDEGQMNTEAFF
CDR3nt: TGTGCCAGCAGTGATGAGGGACAGATGAACACTGAAGCTTTCTTT

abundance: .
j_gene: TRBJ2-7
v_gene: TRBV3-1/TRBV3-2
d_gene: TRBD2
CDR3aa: CASSQDAAGGSYEQYF
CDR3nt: TGTGCCAGCAGCCAAGATGCAGCGGGGGGCTCCTACGAGCAGTACTTC

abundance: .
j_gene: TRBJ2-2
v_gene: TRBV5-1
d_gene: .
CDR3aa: CASSLAAGPNTGELFF
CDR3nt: TGCGCCAGCAGCTTGGCGGCGGGGCCAAACACCGGGGAGCTGTTTTTT

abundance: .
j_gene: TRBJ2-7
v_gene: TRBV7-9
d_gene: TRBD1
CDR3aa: CASSPPGQGYYEQYF
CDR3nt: TGTGCCAGCAGCCCGCCGGGACAGGGATACTACGAGCAGTACTTC